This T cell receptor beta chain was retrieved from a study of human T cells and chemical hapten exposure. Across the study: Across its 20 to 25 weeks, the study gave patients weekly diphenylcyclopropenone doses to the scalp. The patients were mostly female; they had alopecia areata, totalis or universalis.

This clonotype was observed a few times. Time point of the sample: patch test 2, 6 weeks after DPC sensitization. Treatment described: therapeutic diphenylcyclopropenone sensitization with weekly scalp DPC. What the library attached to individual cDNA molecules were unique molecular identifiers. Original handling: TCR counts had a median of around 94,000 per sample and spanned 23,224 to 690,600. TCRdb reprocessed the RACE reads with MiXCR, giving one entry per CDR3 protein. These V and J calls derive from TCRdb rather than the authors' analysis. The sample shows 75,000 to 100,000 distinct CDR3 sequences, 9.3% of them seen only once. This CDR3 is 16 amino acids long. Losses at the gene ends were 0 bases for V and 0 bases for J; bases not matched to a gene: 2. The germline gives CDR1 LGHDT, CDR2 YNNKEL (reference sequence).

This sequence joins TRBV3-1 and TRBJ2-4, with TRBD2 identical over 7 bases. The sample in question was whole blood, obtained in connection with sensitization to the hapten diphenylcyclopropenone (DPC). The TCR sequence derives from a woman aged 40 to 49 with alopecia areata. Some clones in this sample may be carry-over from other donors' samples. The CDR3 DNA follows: TGTGCCAGCAGCCAAGAGATAGCGGGAGCCAAAAACATTCAGTACTTC. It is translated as CASSQEIAGAKNIQYF. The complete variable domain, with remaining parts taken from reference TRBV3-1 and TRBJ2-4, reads DTAVSQTPKYLVTQMGNDKSIKCEQNLGHDTMYWYKQDSKKFLKIMFSYNNKELIINETVPNRFSPKSPDKAHLNLHINSLELGDSAVYFCASSQEIAGAKNIQYFGAGTRLSVL.